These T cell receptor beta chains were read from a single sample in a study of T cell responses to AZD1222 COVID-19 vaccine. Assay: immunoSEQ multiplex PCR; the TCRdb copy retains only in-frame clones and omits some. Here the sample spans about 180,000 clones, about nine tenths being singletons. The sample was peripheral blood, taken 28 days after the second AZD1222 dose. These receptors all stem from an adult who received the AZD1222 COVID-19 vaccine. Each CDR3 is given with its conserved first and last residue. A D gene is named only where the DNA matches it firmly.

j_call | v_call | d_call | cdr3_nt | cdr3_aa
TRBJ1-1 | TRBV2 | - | TGTGCCCCGACGCCCGTGAACACTGAAGCTTTCTTT | CAPTPVNTEAFF
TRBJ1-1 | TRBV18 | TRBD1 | TGTGCCAGCTCGCCTGGACAGGCGAACACTGAAGCTTTCTTT | CASSPGQANTEAFF
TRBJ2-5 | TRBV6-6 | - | TGTGCCAGCAGTTACGGCCTCGAGGGGTCCCAGTACTTC | CASSYGLEGSQYF
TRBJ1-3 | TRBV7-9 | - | TGTGCCAGCAGCGGGGACCCGAAGGGAAACACCATATATTTT | CASSGDPKGNTIYF
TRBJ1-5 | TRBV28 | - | TGTGCCACCAACGCCTATAGCAATCAGCCCCAGCATTTT | CATNAYSNQPQHF
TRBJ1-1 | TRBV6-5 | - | TGTGCCAGCGGAAATGGGGGGACTGAAGCTTTCTTT | CASGNGGTEAFF
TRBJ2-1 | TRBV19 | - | TGTGCCAGTAGTTATCTTGATGGCCGCTCCTACAATGAGCAGTTCTTC | CASSYLDGRSYNEQFF
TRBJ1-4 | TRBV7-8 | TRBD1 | TGTGCCAGCAGCTCCCCCCGCGGGCAGGGGGCGTTTAATGAAAAACTGTTTTTT | CASSSPRGQGAFNEKLFF
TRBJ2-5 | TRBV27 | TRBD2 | TGTGGGATCAAGGGTGTAGCGGGGGGGCAAGGGCGAGAGACCCAGTACTTC | CGIKGVAGGQGRETQYF
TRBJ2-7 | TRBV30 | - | TGTGCCTGGAGTGCTGTCTTTAAGGACGGGCAGTACTTC | CAWSAVFKDGQYF
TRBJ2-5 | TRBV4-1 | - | TGCGCCAGCAGCCAGCCTTGGACAGCTCAAGAGACCCAGTACTTC | CASSQPWTAQETQYF
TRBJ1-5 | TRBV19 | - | TGTGCCAGTAGTTTAACGGGAGACAATCAGCCCCAGCATTTT | CASSLTGDNQPQHF
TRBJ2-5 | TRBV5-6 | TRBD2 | TGTGCCAGCAGCTTGGTGTCTAGCGGGACGGGGACCCAGTACTTC | CASSLVSSGTGTQYF
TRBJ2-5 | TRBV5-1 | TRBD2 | TGCGCCAGCAGCTTATTCATTAGCGGGGGCTCCCAAGAGACCCAGTACTTC | CASSLFISGGSQETQYF